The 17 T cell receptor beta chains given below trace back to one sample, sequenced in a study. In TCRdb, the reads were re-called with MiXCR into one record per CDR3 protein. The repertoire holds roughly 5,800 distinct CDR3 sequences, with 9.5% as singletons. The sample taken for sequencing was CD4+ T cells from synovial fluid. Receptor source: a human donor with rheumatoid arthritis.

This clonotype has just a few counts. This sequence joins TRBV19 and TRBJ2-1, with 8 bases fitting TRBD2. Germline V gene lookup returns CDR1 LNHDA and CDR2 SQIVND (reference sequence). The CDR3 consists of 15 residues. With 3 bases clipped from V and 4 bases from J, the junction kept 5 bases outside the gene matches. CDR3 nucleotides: TGTGCCAGTAGTATTGGCGGGGGGTTATACAATGAGCAGTTCTTC. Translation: CASSIGGGLYNEQFF.

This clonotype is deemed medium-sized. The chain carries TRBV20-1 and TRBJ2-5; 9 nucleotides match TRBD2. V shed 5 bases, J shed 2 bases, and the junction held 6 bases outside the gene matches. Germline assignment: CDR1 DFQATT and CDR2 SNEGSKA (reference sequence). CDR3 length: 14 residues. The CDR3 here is CSADAGGGQETQYF. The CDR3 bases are TGCAGTGCTGACGCGGGAGGGGGTCAAGAGACCCAGTACTTC.

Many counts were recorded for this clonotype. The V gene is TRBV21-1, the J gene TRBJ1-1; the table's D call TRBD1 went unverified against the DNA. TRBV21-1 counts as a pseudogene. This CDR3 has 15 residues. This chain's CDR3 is CASSKGAGWYTEAFF. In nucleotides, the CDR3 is TGTGCCAGCAGCAAAGGGGCAGGGTGGTACACTGAAGCTTTCTTT.

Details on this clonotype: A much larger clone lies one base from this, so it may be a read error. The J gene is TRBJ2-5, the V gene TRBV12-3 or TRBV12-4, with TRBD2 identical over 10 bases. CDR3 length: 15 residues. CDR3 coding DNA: TGTACCAGCAGTGATCTAGCGGGAGTAACAGAGACCCAGTACTTC. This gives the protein CTSSDLAGVTETQYF.

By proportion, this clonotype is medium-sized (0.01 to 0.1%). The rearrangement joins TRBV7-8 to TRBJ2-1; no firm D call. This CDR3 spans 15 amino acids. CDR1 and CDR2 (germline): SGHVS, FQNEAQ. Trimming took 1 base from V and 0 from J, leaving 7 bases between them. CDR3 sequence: CASSLDLSSYNEQFF. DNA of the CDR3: TGTGCCAGCAGCTTAGACTTGAGCTCCTACAATGAGCAGTTCTTC.

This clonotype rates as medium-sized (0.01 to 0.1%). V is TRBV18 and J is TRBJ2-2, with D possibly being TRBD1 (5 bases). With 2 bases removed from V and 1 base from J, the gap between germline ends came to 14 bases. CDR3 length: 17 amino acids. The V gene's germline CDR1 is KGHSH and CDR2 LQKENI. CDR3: CASSPSQGGLNTGELFF. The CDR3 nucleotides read TGTGCCAGCTCACCATCGCAGGGCGGTTTGAACACCGGGGAGCTGTTTTTT.

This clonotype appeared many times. For the CDR3, the DNA is TGTGCCAGCTCAATCGGTTCGGCGGAATACGAGCAGTACTTC. It translates to CASSIGSAEYEQYF. The rearrangement joins TRBV18 to TRBJ2-7; no clear D gene. This CDR3 contains 14 residues. Germline CDR1 KGHSH, CDR2 LQKENI. Trimming stripped 5 bases from V and 4 bases from J, with 15 bases between.

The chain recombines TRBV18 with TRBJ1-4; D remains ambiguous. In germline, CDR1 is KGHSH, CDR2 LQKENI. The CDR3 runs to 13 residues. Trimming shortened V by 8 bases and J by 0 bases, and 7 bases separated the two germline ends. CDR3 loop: CASRGPTNEKLFF. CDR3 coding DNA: TGTGCCAGCAGAGGACCAACTAATGAAAAACTGTTTTTT.

The CDR3 region has the DNA TGTGCCAGCAGCCAAGATTTAACCCCTGGGAATGAGCAGTTCTTC. Its protein product is CASSQDLTPGNEQFF. The chain combines TRBV3-1 with TRBJ2-1; D call uncertain. The CDR3 runs to 15 residues. Germline assignment: CDR1 LGHDT and CDR2 YNNKEL (reference sequence). V lost 0 bases and J 7 bases, leaving 13 bases between the germline ends.

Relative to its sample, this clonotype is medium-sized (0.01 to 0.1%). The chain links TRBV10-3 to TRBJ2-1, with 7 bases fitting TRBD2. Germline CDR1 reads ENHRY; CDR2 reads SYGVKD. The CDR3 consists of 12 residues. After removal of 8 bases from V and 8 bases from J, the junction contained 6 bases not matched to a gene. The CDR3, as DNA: TGTGCCATCGGGGGGGTGGGCGATGAGCAGTTCTTC. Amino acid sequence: CAIGGVGDEQFF.

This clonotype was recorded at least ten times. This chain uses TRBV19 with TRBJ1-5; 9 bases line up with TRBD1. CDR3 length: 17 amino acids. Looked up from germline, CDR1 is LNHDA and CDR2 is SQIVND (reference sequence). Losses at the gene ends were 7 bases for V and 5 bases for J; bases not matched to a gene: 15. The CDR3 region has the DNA TGTGCCAGTAAGTCCGATCTACACACAGGGGGCCATCAGCCCCAGCATTTT. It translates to CASKSDLHTGGHQPQHF.

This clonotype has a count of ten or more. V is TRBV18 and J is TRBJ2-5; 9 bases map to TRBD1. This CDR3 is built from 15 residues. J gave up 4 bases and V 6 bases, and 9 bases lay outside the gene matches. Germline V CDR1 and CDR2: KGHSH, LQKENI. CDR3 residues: CASSLGTGGAETQYF. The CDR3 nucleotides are TGTGCCAGCTCTCTCGGCACAGGGGGCGCAGAGACCCAGTACTTC.

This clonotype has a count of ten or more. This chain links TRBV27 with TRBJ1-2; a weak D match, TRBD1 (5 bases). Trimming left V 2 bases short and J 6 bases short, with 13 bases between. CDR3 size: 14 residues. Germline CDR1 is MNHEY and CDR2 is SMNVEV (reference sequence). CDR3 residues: CASSLRAREDGYTF. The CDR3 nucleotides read TGTGCCAGCAGTTTAAGGGCCAGGGAGGATGGCTACACCTTC.

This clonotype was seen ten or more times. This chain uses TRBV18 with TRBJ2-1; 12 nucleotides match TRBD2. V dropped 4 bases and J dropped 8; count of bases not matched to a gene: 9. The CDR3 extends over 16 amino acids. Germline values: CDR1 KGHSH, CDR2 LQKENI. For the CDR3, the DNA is TGTGCCAGCTCACTGGCTAGCGGGAGGGCCGGGGATGAGCAGTTCTTC. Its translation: CASSLASGRAGDEQFF.

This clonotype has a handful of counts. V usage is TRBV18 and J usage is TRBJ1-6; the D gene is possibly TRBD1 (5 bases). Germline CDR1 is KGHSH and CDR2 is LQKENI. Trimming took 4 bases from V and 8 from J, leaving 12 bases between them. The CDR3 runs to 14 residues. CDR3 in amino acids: CASSLGVDYSPLHF. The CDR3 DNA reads TGTGCCAGCTCACTAGGGGTCGACTATTCACCCCTCCACTTT.

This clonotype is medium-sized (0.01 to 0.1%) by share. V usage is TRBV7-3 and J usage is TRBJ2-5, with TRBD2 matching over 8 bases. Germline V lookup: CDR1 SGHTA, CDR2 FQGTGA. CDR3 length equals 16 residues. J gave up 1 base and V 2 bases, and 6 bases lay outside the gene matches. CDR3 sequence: CASSLSSSGGQETQYF. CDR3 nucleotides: TGTGCCAGCAGCTTATCATCGAGCGGGGGCCAAGAGACCCAGTACTTC.

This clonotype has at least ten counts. CDR3 amino acids: CASSQARGGTEAFF. CDR3 nucleotides: TGTGCCAGCAGCCAAGCGAGGGGAGGGACTGAAGCTTTCTTT. The rearrangement joins TRBV3-1 to TRBJ1-1, with D perhaps TRBD1 (5 bases). The CDR3 consists of 14 residues. V was cut by 1 base and J by 5 bases, with 11 bases left in between. Germline-derived CDR1 and CDR2 are LGHDT and YNNKEL (reference sequence).